This passage covers 18 T cell receptor beta chains from one sample sequenced in a study of low-dose radiotherapy and immunotherapy resistance in tumors. Alpha- and beta-chain coverage of first-strand cDNA came from TRAV- and TRBV-specific primers. The TCRs were subjected to amplification over about 20 PCR cycles employing a constant-region primer in conjunction with a V-primer adapter. TCRdb reprocessed the reads via MiXCR and lists one record per CDR3 protein. The table includes 15,000 or so distinct CDR3 sequences, under 55% detected once. Receptor source: a human donor with advanced metastatic prostate, ovarian, gallbladder or colorectal cancer (not recorded which). This table probably holds off-target reads from a library built for another chain.

This rearrangement joins TRBV28 to TRBJ2-7; TRBD2 aligns across 9 bases. The CDR3 consists of 17 residues. With V trimmed by 4 bases and J by 4 bases, 14 bases remained unmatched. Germline V gives CDR1 MDHEN, CDR2 SYDVKM. The CDR3, as DNA: TGTGCCAGCAGTTCACCGCAGGGTAGCGGGAGTACTTACGAGCAGTACTTC. It codes for CASSSPQGSGSTYEQYF. The full variable domain, with the rest looked up from reference TRBV28 and TRBJ2-7, is DVKVTQSSRYLVKRTGEKVFLECVQDMDHENMFWYRQDPGLGLRLIYFSYDVKMKEKGDIPEGYSVSREKKERFSLILESASTNQTSMYLCASSSPQGSGSTYEQYFGPGTRLTVT.

The CDR3 region is CSVSSNSGANVLTF. CDR3 DNA sequence: TGCAGCGTTAGCAGTAACTCTGGGGCCAACGTCCTGACTTTC. The V call is TRBV29-1, the J call TRBJ2-6; D is unclear. The CDR3 runs to 14 residues. Trimming took 5 bases from V and 0 from J, leaving 8 bases between them. Germline CDR1 and CDR2: SQVTM and ANQGSEA.

This clonotype was observed a single time. The chain couples TRBV21-1 to TRBJ2-5; the DNA was not compared with TRBD2, the D call given in the table. TRBV21-1 has pseudogene status. CDR3 size: 14 residues. The CDR3 DNA follows: TGTGCCAGCAGCAGACGGACTAGCGCGGAGACCCAGTACTTC. Protein: CASSRRTSAETQYF.

The genes are TRBV7-6 and TRBJ2-7; tentatively, D is TRBD1 or TRBD2 (6 bases each). The CDR3 runs 15 residues. Germline CDR1 SGHVS, CDR2 FNYEAQ. The V end was cut by 4 bases, the J end by 6 bases, with 19 bases between. DNA of the CDR3: TGTGCCAGCAGCTCAGCACTTTCAGGGGACTTCGAGCAGTACTTC. It yields the protein CASSSALSGDFEQYF.

The chain has TRBV7-2 and TRBJ2-7; TRBD2 matches at 8 bases. The CDR3 totals 16 residues. J was trimmed by 3 bases and V by 5 bases; bases with no gene match: 12. Looked up from germline, CDR1 is SGHTA and CDR2 is FQGNSA. DNA of the CDR3: TGTGCCAGCAGCCCGCCAGGGATTAGCGGGATCTACGAGCAGTACTTC. Translating it yields CASSPPGISGIYEQYF.

The table lists this clonotype with a few counts. The V call is TRBV7-2, the J call TRBJ1-3, with D unclear. Trimming stripped 5 bases from V and 2 bases from J, with 7 bases between. In germline, CDR1 is SGHTA, CDR2 FQGNSA. This CDR3 is 13 amino acids long. CDR3 loop: CASSAQPGNTIYF. CDR3 nucleotides: TGTGCCAGCAGCGCACAACCTGGAAACACCATATATTTT.

The chain uses TRBV29-1 and TRBJ2-1, with D possibly matching TRBD1 (6 bases). This CDR3 contains 15 residues. Germline V CDR1 and CDR2: SQVTM, ANQGSEA. Trimming removed 6 bases at V and 0 bases at J, with 15 bases between. The CDR3 spells CSVPRTESSYNEQFF. DNA of the CDR3: TGCAGCGTCCCGAGGACAGAGAGCTCCTACAATGAGCAGTTCTTC.

V usage is TRBV6-2 or TRBV6-3 and J usage is TRBJ1-4, with TRBD1 identical over 7 bases. Germline trimming cut 5 bases from V and 10 bases from J; bases unmatched to any gene: 10. The CDR3 sequence is 14 residues long. Germline loops: CDR1 MNHEY, CDR2 SVGEGT. CDR3 loop: CASSEKDRVRKLFF. CDR3 DNA: TGTGCCAGCAGTGAAAAAGACAGGGTGCGAAAACTGTTTTTT.

The CDR3 DNA sequence: TGTGCCAGCAGCGCGCCTAGCGCCTACAATGAGCAGTTCTTC. Translating gives CASSAPSAYNEQFF. The chain links TRBV9 to TRBJ2-1; the D gene is possibly TRBD2 (6 bases). Looked up from germline, CDR1 is SGDLS and CDR2 is YYNGEE. V lost 3 bases to trimming and J lost 2 bases, with 9 bases between them. The CDR3 is made up of 14 amino acids.

This clonotype has more than one count but fewer than ten. J is TRBJ2-2 and V is TRBV12-3 or TRBV12-4, with D perhaps matching TRBD1 (5 bases). The CDR3 sequence is 14 residues long. The ends were cut back, 6 bases at V and 6 bases at J, with 14 bases in the middle. For the CDR3, the DNA is TGTGCCAGCAGGGGCAGGGTGAATCCCGGGGAGCTGTTTTTT. Translating it yields CASRGRVNPGELFF.

This chain joins TRBV7-2 and TRBJ2-1; D uncertain. This CDR3 is 13 amino acids long. Trimming pared 5 bases from V and 6 bases from J, leaving 11 bases between. The germline gives CDR1 SGHTA, CDR2 FQGNSA. The CDR3 DNA sequence: TGTGCCAGCAGCGTAGATCGGTCCAATGAGCAGTTCTTC. It codes for CASSVDRSNEQFF.

The chain is built from TRBV10-3 and TRBJ1-5; the match to TRBD1 covers 8 bases. The germline V gene encodes CDR1 ENHRY and CDR2 SYGVKD. Losses at the gene ends were 10 bases for V and 0 bases for J; bases not matched to a gene: 5. CDR3 length equals 14 residues. CDR3 amino acids: CASSTGDSNQPQHF. Here the CDR3 DNA reads TGTGCCAGTTCGACAGGGGATAGCAATCAGCCCCAGCATTTT.

The gene calls are TRBV2 and TRBJ2-5; a weak D match, TRBD1 (5 bases). From germline, CDR1 is SNHLY and CDR2 FYNNEI. The V and J ends lost 6 bases and 2 bases respectively, with 13 bases between them. The length of the CDR3 is 14 residues. CDR3 coding DNA: TGTGCCAGCAGCCCCTCCCCAGGGCAAGAGACCCAGTACTTC. Translation: CASSPSPGQETQYF.

This chain links TRBV4-3 with TRBJ1-4; a possible D gene is TRBD1 (5 bases). The CDR3 consists of 15 residues. Germline V gene sequence: CDR1 LGHNA, CDR2 YSLEER. Trimming shortened V by 3 bases and J by 0 bases, and 8 bases separated the two germline ends. CDR3 DNA: TGCGCCAGCAGCCACGCAGGGCCAACTAATGAAAAACTGTTTTTT. Translation: CASSHAGPTNEKLFF.

J is TRBJ1-1 and V is TRBV3-1; possible D gene TRBD1, 5 bases. The CDR3 covers 16 residues. V lost 7 bases, J lost 2 bases, and 20 bases lay in between. CDR1 and CDR2 (germline): LGHDT, YNNKEL (reference sequence). The CDR3 DNA follows: TGTGCCAGCACCACCGGAGCAGGGCGAGGCAACACTGAAGCTTTCTTT. It specifies CASTTGAGRGNTEAFF. The variable domain in full, completed from reference TRBV3-1 and TRBJ1-1, reads DTAVSQTPKYLVTQMGNDKSIKCEQNLGHDTMYWYKQDSKKFLKIMFSYNNKELIINETVPNRFSPKSPDKAHLNLHINSLELGDSAVYFCASTTGAGRGNTEAFFGQGTRLTVV.

In nucleotides, the CDR3 is TGTGCCAGCAGCCTCGGAGAGGCGTCCCGACAAGAGACCCAGTACTTC. Its protein product is CASSLGEASRQETQYF. This sequence joins TRBV3-1 and TRBJ2-5; D unresolved. Germline V gene lookup returns CDR1 LGHDT and CDR2 YNNKEL (reference sequence). This CDR3 contains 16 residues. Trimming shortened V by 4 bases and J by 2 bases, and 17 bases separated the two germline ends.

The rearrangement links TRBV6-8 to TRBJ1-2; 11 nucleotides line up with TRBD1. V was clipped by 3 bases and J by 4 bases; unmatched bases: 4. CDR3 length: 15 residues. CDR1 and CDR2 (germline): MNHGY, SAAAGT. This chain's CDR3 is CASSYWTGGVYGYTF. CDR3 DNA: TGTGCCAGCAGTTATTGGACAGGGGGCGTCTATGGCTACACCTTC.

This rearrangement joins TRBV12-3 or TRBV12-4 to TRBJ1-6, with D uncertain. The CDR3 is made up of 18 amino acids. V lost 6 bases, J lost 6 bases, and 24 bases lay in between. The CDR3 reads CASSPNPVLQRSNSPLHF. In DNA form, the CDR3 reads TGTGCCAGCAGCCCTAACCCCGTCTTACAGAGATCTAATTCACCCCTCCACTTT.